The 7 T cell receptor beta chains in this list originate from one sample, sequenced in a study of blood T cell repertoires in COVID-19 (dated by TCRdb to the early 2020s). Library preparation used the immunoSEQ multiplex PCR assay. TCRdb took over this immuneACCESS table, retaining in-frame rearrangements with V and J assigned. Such tables are incomplete; in checked studies, under half of the missing clones stem from an unresolved V gene, and the remainder is unexplained. The sample data list 200,000 to 300,000 clones, and roughly four fifths of these were observed just once. The ten largest clonotypes hold approximately 4.5% of the sample. The sample comprised peripheral blood. The origin of the receptors is a woman in her 70s with acute or convalescent COVID-19.

The chain employs TRBV10-3 and TRBJ1-5, with TRBD1 matching 10 bases. The trim removed 3 bases at V and 4 bases at J, leaving 6 bases unmatched. The CDR3 consists of 16 residues. The germline V gene encodes CDR1 ENHRY and CDR2 SYGVKD. CDR3: CAISDLGQGGNQPQHF. The CDR3 DNA reads TGTGCCATCAGTGATCTCGGACAGGGGGGAAATCAGCCCCAGCATTTT.

The chain employs TRBV4-1 and TRBJ1-1, with 7 positions matching TRBD1. Germline CDR1 and CDR2: MGHRA and YSYEKL. V lost 3 bases to trimming and J lost 0 bases; unmatched junction nucleotides: 7. This CDR3 is built from 16 residues. This CDR3 is CASSHHPTGMNTEAFF. CDR3 sequence (DNA): TGCGCCAGCAGCCATCACCCGACAGGGATGAACACTGAAGCTTTCTTT.

The chain links TRBV2 to TRBJ2-1; D might be TRBD2 (6 bases). Looked up from germline, CDR1 is SNHLY and CDR2 is FYNNEI. The CDR3 is 14 residues long. V was clipped by 8 bases and J by 8 bases, with 19 bases between them. DNA for the CDR3: TGTGCCAGCTACCGGGACTCCGGTTGGGATGAGCAGTTCTTC. This encodes CASYRDSGWDEQFF.

This chain uses TRBV5-1 with TRBJ2-3; D gene unclear. V was clipped by 0 bases and J by 1 base, with 9 bases between them. The CDR3 runs to 15 residues. Germline V gene sequence: CDR1 SGHRS, CDR2 YFSETQ. CDR3 nucleotides: TGCGCCAGCAGCTTGGACCGACACCGCACAGATACGCAGTATTTT. Encoded protein: CASSLDRHRTDTQYF.

The chain has TRBV6-5 and TRBJ2-7; TRBD1 matches at 10 bases. The CDR3 consists of 15 residues. Germline values: CDR1 MNHEY, CDR2 SVGAGI. V was clipped by 4 bases and J by 1 base; unmatched bases: 4. The CDR3 loop is CASSFRDRGSYEQYF. CDR3 nucleotides: TGTGCCAGCAGTTTCCGGGACAGGGGATCCTACGAGCAGTACTTC.

This clone occurred once. This chain uses TRBV3-1 (or the pseudogene TRBV3-2) with TRBJ1-6; 9 bases line up with TRBD1. The CDR3 runs 14 residues. J gave up 9 bases and V 3 bases, and 3 bases lay outside the gene matches. Germline assignment: CDR1 LGHDT and CDR2 YNNKEL (reference sequence). The CDR3 coding sequence is TGTGCCAGCAGCCATGGACAGGGGAGTTCACCCCTCCACTTT. Protein sequence: CASSHGQGSSPLHF.

The chain combines TRBV7-9 with TRBJ1-1; D call uncertain. Germline assignment: CDR1 SEHNR and CDR2 FQNEAQ (reference sequence). The CDR3 spans 13 residues. Trimming cost V 7 bases and J 3 bases, with 12 bases left between them. The CDR3 sequence is CASTGQIYTEAFF. CDR3 sequence (DNA): TGTGCCAGCACCGGGCAGATCTACACTGAAGCTTTCTTT.